Below are 26 T cell receptor beta chains sequenced from a single sample in a study of siplizumab effects on memory and regulatory T cells. Profiling relied on immunoSEQ multiplex PCR, and the TCRdb table lists in-frame clones only, not all of them. The table includes over 70,000 clones, around 95% detected once. Specimen: CD8+ T cells sorted from blood. The receptors shown here come from a human donor in good health.

The chain has TRBV9 and TRBJ2-6; D is uncertain. The length of the CDR3 is 18 residues. The germline CDR1 and CDR2 sequences are SGDLS and YYNGEE. V was trimmed by 4 bases and J by 0 bases, leaving 17 bases between them. The CDR3 DNA is TGTGCCAGCAGCTCCCCTCTCGTAATGACCTCTGGGGCCAACGTCCTGACTTTC. Its translation: CASSSPLVMTSGANVLTF.

The rearrangement joins TRBV10-2 to TRBJ2-1; TRBD2 aligns across 10 bases. The CDR3 covers 15 residues. Germline V CDR1 and CDR2: WSHSY, SAAADI. The J segment lost 8 bases and the V segment lost 6 bases, leaving 10 bases of the junction unmatched. The CDR3 coding sequence is TGCGCCAGCAGACCCGGGACTAGCGCGAGGGATGAGCAGTTCTTC. It yields the protein CASRPGTSARDEQFF.

The chain has TRBV4-1 and TRBJ2-7; D might be TRBD2 (5 bases). The length of the CDR3 is 13 residues. V lost 1 base and J lost 6, with 10 bases in between. Germline V gene sequence: CDR1 MGHRA, CDR2 YSYEKL. The CDR3 sequence is CASSQVLGREQYF. For the CDR3, the DNA is TGCGCCAGCAGCCAAGTACTAGGACGCGAGCAGTACTTC.

The rearrangement joins TRBV27 to TRBJ2-7; 10 bases are shared with TRBD2. This CDR3 has 15 amino acids. J was trimmed by 3 bases and V by 0 bases; bases with no gene match: 2. Germline values: CDR1 MNHEY, CDR2 SMNVEV (reference sequence). The CDR3 region is CASSLSGLAYYEQYF. CDR3 coding DNA: TGTGCCAGCAGTTTATCGGGACTAGCGTACTACGAGCAGTACTTC.

This chain uses TRBV20-1 with TRBJ2-7; tentative D call: TRBD2 (5 bases). With 5 bases removed from V and 12 bases from J, the gap between germline ends came to 11 bases. The CDR3 totals 9 residues. Germline V CDR1 and CDR2: DFQATT, SNEGSKA (reference sequence). The CDR3 DNA follows: TGCAGTGCTGCGCCCGGGGTGTACTTC. It translates to CSAAPGVYF.

The CDR3 loop reads CASRWDRGTNTEAFF. The CDR3 DNA sequence: TGTGCCAGCAGATGGGACAGGGGGACGAACACTGAAGCTTTCTTT. The genes are TRBV2 and TRBJ1-1; 11 bases align to TRBD1. CDR3 size: 15 residues. The V gene end was trimmed by 6 bases and the J gene end by 1 base; junction bases not matched to a gene: 4. The germline V gene has CDR1 SNHLY and CDR2 FYNNEI.

The genes are TRBV6-5 and TRBJ2-3, with 12 bases identical to TRBD1. CDR3 length: 15 amino acids. In germline, CDR1 is MNHEY, CDR2 SVGAGI. J lost 5 bases, V lost 6 bases, and 6 bases had no gene match. CDR3 bases: TGTGCCAGCAGCCGGGACAGGGGGCGCATAGATACGCAGTATTTT. It yields the protein CASSRDRGRIDTQYF.

This clone was seen only once. V is TRBV4-1 and J is TRBJ2-4; weak D call: TRBD1 (5 bases). Trimming took 1 base from V and 8 from J, leaving 18 bases between them. This CDR3 has 16 amino acids. Germline V lookup: CDR1 MGHRA, CDR2 YSYEKL. The CDR3 here is CASSQVPRVSGDIQYF. CDR3 nucleotide sequence: TGCGCCAGCAGCCAAGTCCCCAGGGTGAGTGGGGACATTCAGTACTTC.

The chain uses TRBV5-1 and TRBJ2-7, with D unclear. The CDR3 is made up of 14 amino acids. V was clipped by 0 bases and J by 2 bases, with 9 bases between them. Germline V lookup: CDR1 SGHRS, CDR2 YFSETQ. DNA of the CDR3: TGCGCCAGCAGCTTGGTGCCGTCGACCTACGAGCAGTACTTC. Protein: CASSLVPSTYEQYF.

V and J are TRBV10-2 and TRBJ2-7; 9 bases map to TRBD1. This CDR3 is built from 16 residues. J was trimmed by 2 bases and V by 3 bases; bases with no gene match: 8. Germline V lookup: CDR1 WSHSY, CDR2 SAAADI. The CDR3 is CASSDPGGDRAYEQYF. The CDR3 nucleotides are TGCGCCAGCAGTGACCCTGGGGGGGACAGGGCCTACGAGCAGTACTTC.

The rearrangement links TRBV11-1 to TRBJ2-5, with 8 bases that match TRBD1. The CDR3 extends over 16 amino acids. Germline CDR1 reads SGHAT; CDR2 reads FQDESV (reference sequence). V dropped 0 bases and J dropped 4; count of bases not matched to a gene: 7. The CDR3 loop reads CASSLAWTGSRETQYF. CDR3 DNA sequence: TGTGCCAGCAGCTTAGCCTGGACAGGGTCGCGAGAGACCCAGTACTTC. The entire variable domain, with the rest obtained from reference TRBV11-1 and TRBJ2-5, is as follows: EAEVAQSPRYKITEKSQAVAFWCDPISGHATLYWYRQILGQGPELLVQFQDESVVDDSQLPKDRFSAERLKGVDSTLKIQPAELGDSAMYLCASSLAWTGSRETQYFGPGTRLLVL.

The chain links TRBV6-5 to TRBJ2-7; TRBD2 matches 15 bases. In germline, CDR1 is MNHEY, CDR2 SVGAGI. V shed 6 bases and J 8 bases; nucleotides not matched to a gene: 8. The CDR3 totals 15 residues. The CDR3: CASRGTSGRNNQQYF. CDR3 DNA: TGTGCCAGCAGGGGGACTAGCGGGAGGAATAATCAGCAGTACTTC.

The V gene is TRBV18, the J gene TRBJ1-1, with TRBD1 matching 9 bases. The junction had 1 base not matched to a gene; V was cut back by 3 bases and J by 5 bases. Per the germline V gene, CDR1 is KGHSH and CDR2 is LQKENI. The CDR3 contains 13 residues. The CDR3 protein is CASSPTGGTEAFF. The CDR3, as DNA: TGTGCCAGCTCACCGACAGGGGGTACTGAAGCTTTCTTT. The full variable domain, rest sourced from reference TRBV18 and TRBJ1-1, is NAGVMQNPRHLVRRRGQEARLRCSPMKGHSHVYWYRQLPEEGLKFMVYLQKENIIDESGMPKERFSAEFPKEGPSILRIQQVVRGDSAAYFCASSPTGGTEAFFGQGTRLTVV.

The chain combines TRBV6-5 with TRBJ1-1, with D possibly matching TRBD1 (5 bases). In germline, CDR1 is MNHEY, CDR2 SVGAGI. V lost 0 bases to trimming and J lost 6 bases, with 8 bases between them. The CDR3 spans 13 residues. The CDR3: CASSYSRGAEAFF. Here the CDR3 DNA reads TGTGCCAGCAGTTACTCGCGGGGGGCTGAAGCTTTCTTT.

As regards this clone: The same CDR3 can be traced to other DNA sequences in this sample. The chain joins TRBV9 to TRBJ2-2; no clear D. V was cut by 0 bases and J by 5 bases, with 5 bases left in between. Germline CDR1 and CDR2: SGDLS and YYNGEE. This CDR3 is built from 13 residues. This chain's CDR3 is CASSVGGTGELFF. For the CDR3, the DNA is TGTGCCAGCAGCGTAGGTGGAACCGGGGAGCTGTTTTTT.

This chain links TRBV5-4 with TRBJ1-1; maybe TRBD1 (6 bases). Germline V gene data show CDR1 as SGHNT and CDR2 as YYREEE (reference sequence). Trimming took 0 bases from V and 1 from J, leaving 10 bases between them. There are 15 residues in the CDR3. As DNA, the CDR3 is TGTGCCAGCAGCTTGGCCGAGGGGGGGAACACTGAAGCTTTCTTT. This gives the protein CASSLAEGGNTEAFF.

Details on this clone: At one boundary the junction diverges from the germline segment, which might be a read error. The chain links TRBV7-7 to TRBJ2-5; no clear D gene. This CDR3 comprises 13 residues. The V gene's germline CDR1 is SSHAT and CDR2 FNYEAQ (reference sequence). The CDR3 DNA follows: TGTGCTAGCAGCTTAGCCTACCAAGAGACCCAGTACTTC. This gives the protein CASSLAYQETQYF.

The V gene is TRBV10-2, the J gene TRBJ2-7; 8 bases are shared with TRBD1. From germline, CDR1 is WSHSY and CDR2 SAAADI. This CDR3 has 13 amino acids. Losses at the gene ends were 5 bases for V and 3 bases for J; bases not matched to a gene: 3. This CDR3 reads CASSHGQGYEQYF. The CDR3 DNA is TGCGCCAGCAGTCACGGACAGGGCTACGAGCAGTACTTC.

The chain recombines TRBV13 with TRBJ2-1, with 12 bases aligning to TRBD2. Germline CDR1 is PRHDT and CDR2 is FYEKMQ (reference sequence). With 6 bases clipped from V and 5 bases from J, the junction kept 8 bases outside the gene matches. The CDR3 totals 16 residues. The CDR3 DNA sequence: TGTGCCAGCAGTTACACCTGGACTAGCGGGAACAATGAGCAGTTCTTC. It codes for CASSYTWTSGNNEQFF.

The V call is TRBV6-6, the J call TRBJ1-2, with D perhaps matching TRBD1 (6 bases). The CDR3 covers 15 residues. Germline V gene data show CDR1 as MNHNY and CDR2 as SVGAGI (reference sequence). V lost 6 bases, J lost 4 bases, and 18 bases lay in between. For the CDR3, the DNA is TGTGCCAGCAGGATGGCCGGACAGCAGTCCTATGGCTACACCTTC. This translates into CASRMAGQQSYGYTF.

The CDR3 region has the DNA TGCGCCAGCAGCAGGGAGGGTAGGAGCTCCTACGAGCAGTACTTC. Translated: CASSREGRSSYEQYF. The rearrangement uses TRBV4-1 and TRBJ2-7; 7 bases are shared with TRBD2. V gave up 5 bases and J gave up 0 bases; unmatched junction bases: 7. CDR3 size: 15 residues. Germline-derived CDR1 and CDR2 are MGHRA and YSYEKL.

The chain joins TRBV5-8 to TRBJ1-2, with a weak D call TRBD1 (6 bases). Per the germline V gene, CDR1 is SGHTS and CDR2 is YDEGEE. CDR3 length: 13 residues. The V end was cut by 2 bases, the J end by 4 bases, with 9 bases between. CDR3 loop: CASSLGQLYGYTF. In nucleotides, the CDR3 is TGTGCCAGCAGCTTAGGACAGCTCTATGGCTACACCTTC.

V and J are TRBV9 and TRBJ1-3; 8 bases fit TRBD1. The germline V gene encodes CDR1 SGDLS and CDR2 YYNGEE. CDR3 length: 15 amino acids. V shed 2 bases, J shed 5 bases, and the junction held 6 bases outside the gene matches. The CDR3 DNA reads as TGTGCCAGCAGCGTCGATCAGGGGGCAAGAAACACCATATATTTT. Its protein product is CASSVDQGARNTIYF.

The gene calls are TRBV29-1 and TRBJ2-1; D is uncertain. Germline V gives CDR1 SQVTM, CDR2 ANQGSEA. Trimming removed 4 bases from V and 7 bases from J, with 8 bases in between. This CDR3 is built from 11 residues. CDR3 loop: CSVVKENEQFF. In nucleotides, the CDR3 is TGCAGCGTTGTAAAGGAGAATGAGCAGTTCTTC.

V usage is TRBV19 and J usage is TRBJ2-1, with 10 bases matching TRBD2. Trimming cost V 0 bases and J 8 bases; bases outside gene matches: 13. The CDR3 runs to 18 residues. The germline V gene has CDR1 LNHDA and CDR2 SQIVND (reference sequence). CDR3 DNA sequence: TGTGCCAGTAGTATAGATCAAGGGAGCGGGAGGGCCTCGGATGAGCAGTTCTTC. It specifies CASSIDQGSGRASDEQFF.

The V gene is TRBV4-1, the J gene TRBJ1-2; D unclear. This CDR3 has 14 amino acids. V was trimmed by 2 bases and J by 2 bases, leaving 9 bases between them. Germline assignment: CDR1 MGHRA and CDR2 YSYEKL. Here the CDR3 reads CASSQWTGNYGYTF. The CDR3 nucleotides read TGCGCCAGCAGCCAATGGACGGGGAACTATGGCTACACCTTC.